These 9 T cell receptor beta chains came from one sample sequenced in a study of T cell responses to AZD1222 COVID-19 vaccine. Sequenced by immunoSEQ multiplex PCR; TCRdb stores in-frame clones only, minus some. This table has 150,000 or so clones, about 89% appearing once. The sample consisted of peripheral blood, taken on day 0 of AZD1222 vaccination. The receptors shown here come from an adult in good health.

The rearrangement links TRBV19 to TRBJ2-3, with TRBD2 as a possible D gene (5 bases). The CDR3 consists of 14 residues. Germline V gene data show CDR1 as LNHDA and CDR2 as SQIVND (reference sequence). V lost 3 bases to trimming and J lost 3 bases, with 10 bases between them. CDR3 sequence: CASSMRAPTDTQYF. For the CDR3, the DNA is TGTGCCAGTAGTATGCGGGCCCCGACAGATACGCAGTATTTT. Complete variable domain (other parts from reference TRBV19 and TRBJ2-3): DGGITQSPKYLFRKEGQNVTLSCEQNLNHDAMYWYRQDPGQGLRLIYYSQIVNDFQKGDIAEGYSVSREKKESFPLTVTSAQKNPTAFYLCASSMRAPTDTQYFGPGTRLTVL.

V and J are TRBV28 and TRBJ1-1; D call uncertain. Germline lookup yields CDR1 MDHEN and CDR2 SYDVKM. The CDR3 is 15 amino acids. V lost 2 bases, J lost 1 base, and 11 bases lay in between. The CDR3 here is CASSLHPYKNTEAFF. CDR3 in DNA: TGTGCCAGCAGTTTACACCCGTACAAGAACACTGAAGCTTTCTTT.

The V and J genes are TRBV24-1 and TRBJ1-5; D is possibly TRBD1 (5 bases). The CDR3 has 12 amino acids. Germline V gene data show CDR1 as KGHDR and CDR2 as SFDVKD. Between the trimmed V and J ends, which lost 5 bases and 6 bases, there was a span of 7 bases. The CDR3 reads CATSGGGQPQHF. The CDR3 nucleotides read TGTGCCACCAGTGGCGGGGGTCAGCCCCAGCATTTT.

CDR3 DNA: TGCAGCGTTTGGGTCGACGCTGAATACAATGAGCAGTTCTTC. This translates into CSVWVDAEYNEQFF. This chain connects TRBV29-1 to TRBJ2-1; D gene uncertain. Trimming stripped 5 bases from V and 4 bases from J, with 15 bases between. CDR1 is SQVTM, CDR2 ANQGSEA, per germline. This CDR3 is built from 14 residues.

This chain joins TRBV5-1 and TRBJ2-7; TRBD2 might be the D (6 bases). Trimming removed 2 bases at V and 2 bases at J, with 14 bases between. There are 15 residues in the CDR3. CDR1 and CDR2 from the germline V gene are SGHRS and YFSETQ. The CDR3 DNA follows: TGCGCCAGCAGCTTCGGGGGAGGCAGCCCCTACGAGCAGTACTTC. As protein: CASSFGGGSPYEQYF. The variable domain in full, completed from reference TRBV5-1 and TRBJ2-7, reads KAGVTQTPRYLIKTRGQQVTLSCSPISGHRSVSWYQQTPGQGLQFLFEYFSETQRNKGNFPGRFSGRQFSNSRSEMNVSTLELGDSALYLCASSFGGGSPYEQYFGPGTRLTVT.

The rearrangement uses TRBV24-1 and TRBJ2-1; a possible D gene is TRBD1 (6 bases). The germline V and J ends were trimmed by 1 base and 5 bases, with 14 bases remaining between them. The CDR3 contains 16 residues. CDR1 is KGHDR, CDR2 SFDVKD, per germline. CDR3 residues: CATSDFGAGADNEQFF. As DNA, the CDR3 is TGTGCCACCAGTGATTTCGGGGCAGGGGCGGACAATGAGCAGTTCTTC.

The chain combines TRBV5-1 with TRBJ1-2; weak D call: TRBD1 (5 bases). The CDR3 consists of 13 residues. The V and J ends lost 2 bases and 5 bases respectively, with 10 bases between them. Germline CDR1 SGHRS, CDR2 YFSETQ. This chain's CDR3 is CASSLYQGYGYTF. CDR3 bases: TGCGCCAGCAGCTTATACCAGGGATATGGCTACACCTTC.

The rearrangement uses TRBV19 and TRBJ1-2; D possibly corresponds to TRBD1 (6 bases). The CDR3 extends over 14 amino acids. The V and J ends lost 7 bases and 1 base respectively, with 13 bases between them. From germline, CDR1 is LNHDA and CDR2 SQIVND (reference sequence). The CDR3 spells CASTPGQFNYGYTF. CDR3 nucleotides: TGTGCCAGTACCCCGGGACAATTTAACTATGGCTACACCTTC.

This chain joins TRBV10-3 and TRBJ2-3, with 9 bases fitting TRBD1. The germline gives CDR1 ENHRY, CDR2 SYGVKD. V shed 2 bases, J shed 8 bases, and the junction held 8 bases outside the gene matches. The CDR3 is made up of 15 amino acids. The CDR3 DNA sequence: TGTGCCATCAGTGAGCCTAATGGGGGACAGGGTACGCAGTATTTT. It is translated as CAISEPNGGQGTQYF.